The rows below give T cell receptor beta chains drawn from one sample of a study of blood T cell repertoires in COVID-19. Data came from immunoSEQ multiplex PCR; TCRdb stores just in-frame clones and leaves some out. This repertoire shows roughly 240,000 clones, 85% found once; its top ten account for 5% to 6.5%. Sequenced sample: peripheral blood. The receptors were gathered from a man aged 50 to 60 with COVID-19, enrolled during active disease. The CDR3 runs from the conserved cysteine through the conserved F or W. The D gene is left open where the match is weak. Not every row has a clone size; where given, it reads once, few, many or a size class.

>-|TRBJ1-2|TRBV28|-
CASSFGGRQNYGYTF
TGTGCCAGCAGTTTCGGGGGGAGGCAGAACTATGGCTACACCTTC
>-|TRBJ1-6|TRBV28|-
CASSRIPRGSSSYNSPLHF
TGTGCCAGCAGCCGAATCCCGAGGGGGTCGAGCTCCTATAATTCACCCCTCCACTTT
>-|TRBJ1-6|TRBV5-1|-
CASSPPGGNSPLHF
TGCGCCAGCAGCCCACCGGGAGGAAATTCACCCCTCCACTTT
>TRBD1|TRBJ2-7|TRBV6-2/TRBV6-3|-
CASSHHSTGAEQYF
TGTGCCAGCAGTCACCACTCGACAGGGGCCGAGCAGTACTTC
>-|TRBJ1-1|TRBV2|-
CASSTLNGNTEAFF
TGTGCCAGCAGTACTCTAAATGGGAACACTGAAGCTTTCTTT
>TRBD2|TRBJ2-3|TRBV6-5|-
CASSYGLVADTQYF
TGTGCCAGCAGTTACGGACTAGTCGCAGATACGCAGTATTTT
>-|TRBJ1-2|TRBV7-3|few
CASSPGRGIDYGYTF
TGTGCCAGCAGCCCGGGCCGGGGAATCGACTATGGCTACACCTTC
>-|TRBJ2-3|TRBV5-1|-
CASSLGQGGGDTQYF
TGCGCCAGCAGCTTGGGGCAGGGAGGAGGAGATACGCAGTATTTT
>TRBD1|TRBJ1-1|TRBV27|-
CASSPAGRGRGNTEAFF
TGTGCCAGCAGTCCCGCGGGAAGGGGGCGTGGGAACACTGAAGCTTTCTTT
>-|TRBJ1-6|TRBV13|-
CASGRALGGSPLHF
TGTGCCAGCGGCAGGGCCTTAGGGGGTTCACCCCTCCACTTT
>-|TRBJ2-2|TRBV10-3|-
CAISSDGGELFF
TGTGCCATCAGTAGCGATGGCGGGGAGCTGTTTTTT
>TRBD1|TRBJ2-5|TRBV6-5|-
CASSPGDRYQETQYF
TGTGCCAGCAGTCCAGGGGACAGGTACCAAGAGACCCAGTACTTC
>TRBD1|TRBJ1-5|TRBV2|-
CASSEGTGNSNQPQHF
TGTGCCAGCAGTGAAGGGACAGGAAATAGCAATCAGCCCCAGCATTTT
>TRBD1|TRBJ2-3|TRBV2|-
CASEGQGLFTDTQYF
TGTGCCAGCGAGGGACAGGGTTTATTCACAGATACGCAGTATTTT
>-|TRBJ1-4|TRBV6-6|-
CASSYSRGALNEKLFF
TGTGCCAGCAGTTACTCGCGGGGCGCCCTCAATGAAAAACTGTTTTTT
>-|TRBJ2-5|TRBV30|-
CAWSPSWGGQETQYF
TGTGCCTGGAGCCCCAGCTGGGGAGGACAAGAGACCCAGTACTTC
>TRBD1|TRBJ2-7|TRBV2|once
CASSPGQGWSEQYF
TGTGCCAGCAGCCCCGGACAGGGCTGGAGCGAGCAGTACTTC
>-|TRBJ1-2|TRBV6-5|-
CASSYSGEGTGYTF
TGTGCCAGCAGTTACTCAGGGGAGGGGACTGGCTACACCTTC
>TRBD1|TRBJ1-4|TRBV6-4|-
CASSEGTGSEKLFF
TGTGCCAGCAGTGAAGGGACAGGGAGTGAAAAACTGTTTTTT